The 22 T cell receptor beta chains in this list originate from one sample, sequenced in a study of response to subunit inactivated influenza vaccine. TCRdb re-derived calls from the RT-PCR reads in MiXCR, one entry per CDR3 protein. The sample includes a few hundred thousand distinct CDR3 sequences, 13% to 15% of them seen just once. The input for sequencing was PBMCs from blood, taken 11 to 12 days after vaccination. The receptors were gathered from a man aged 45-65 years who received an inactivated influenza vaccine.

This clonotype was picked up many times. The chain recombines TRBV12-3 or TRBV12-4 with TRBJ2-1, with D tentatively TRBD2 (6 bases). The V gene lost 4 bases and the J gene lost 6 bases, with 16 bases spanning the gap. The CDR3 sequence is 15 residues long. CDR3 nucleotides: TGTGCCAGCAGTTACGCCGTTGGTAGCGGCAATGAGCAGTTCTTC. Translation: CASSYAVGSGNEQFF.

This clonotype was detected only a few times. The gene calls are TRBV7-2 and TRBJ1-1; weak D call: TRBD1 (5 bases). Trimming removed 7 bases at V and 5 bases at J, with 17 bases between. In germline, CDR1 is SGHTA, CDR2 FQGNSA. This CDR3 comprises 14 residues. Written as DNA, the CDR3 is TGTGCCAGCAACAAACCGGGGGTTCGGACTGAAGCTTTCTTT. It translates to CASNKPGVRTEAFF.

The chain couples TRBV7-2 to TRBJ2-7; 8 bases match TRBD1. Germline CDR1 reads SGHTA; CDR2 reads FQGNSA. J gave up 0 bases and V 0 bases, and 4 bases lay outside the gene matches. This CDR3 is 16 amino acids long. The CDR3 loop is CASSLAFTGGSYEQYF. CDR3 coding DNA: TGTGCCAGCAGCTTAGCGTTTACAGGGGGCTCCTACGAGCAGTACTTC.

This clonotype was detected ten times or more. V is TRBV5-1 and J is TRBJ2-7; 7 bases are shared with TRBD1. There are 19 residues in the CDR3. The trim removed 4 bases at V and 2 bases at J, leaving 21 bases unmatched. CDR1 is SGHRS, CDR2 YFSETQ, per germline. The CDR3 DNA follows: TGCGCCAGCAGCCTCGACCCTCAACCGAGACAGGGAATTACCTACGAGCAGTACTTC. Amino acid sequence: CASSLDPQPRQGITYEQYF.

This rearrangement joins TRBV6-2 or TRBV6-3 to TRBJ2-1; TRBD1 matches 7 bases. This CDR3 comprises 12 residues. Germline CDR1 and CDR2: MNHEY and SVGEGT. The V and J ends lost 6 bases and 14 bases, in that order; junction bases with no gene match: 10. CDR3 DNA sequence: TGTGCCAGCAGCCGCACCGGGACAGCCAAGTTCTTC. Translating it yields CASSRTGTAKFF.

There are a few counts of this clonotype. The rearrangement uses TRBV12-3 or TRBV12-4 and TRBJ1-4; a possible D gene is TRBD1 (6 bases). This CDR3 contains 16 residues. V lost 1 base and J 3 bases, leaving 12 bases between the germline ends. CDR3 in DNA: TGTGCCAGCAGTTTAGGGGGGGCGCAATCTAATGAAAAACTGTTTTTT. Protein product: CASSLGGAQSNEKLFF.

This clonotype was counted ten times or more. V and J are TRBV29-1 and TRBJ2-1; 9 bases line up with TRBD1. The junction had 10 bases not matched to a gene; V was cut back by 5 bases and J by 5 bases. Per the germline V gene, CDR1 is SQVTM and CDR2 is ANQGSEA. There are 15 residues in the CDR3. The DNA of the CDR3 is TGCAGCGTTAGTGTAGGGACAGGGAGCCACAATGAGCAGTTCTTC. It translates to CSVSVGTGSHNEQFF.

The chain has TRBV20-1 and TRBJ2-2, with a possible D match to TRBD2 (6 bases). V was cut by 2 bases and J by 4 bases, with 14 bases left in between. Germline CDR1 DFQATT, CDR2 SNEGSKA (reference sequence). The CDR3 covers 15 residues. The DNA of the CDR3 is TGCAGTGCTAGAATACCGGGGGTGCCCACCGGGGAGCTGTTTTTT. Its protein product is CSARIPGVPTGELFF.

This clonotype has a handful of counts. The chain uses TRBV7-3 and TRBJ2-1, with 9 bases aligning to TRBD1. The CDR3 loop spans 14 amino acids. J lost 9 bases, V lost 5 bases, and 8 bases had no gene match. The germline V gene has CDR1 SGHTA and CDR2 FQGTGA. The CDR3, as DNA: TGTGCCAGCAGCCCGGGACAGGGATTTGGTGAGCAGTTCTTC. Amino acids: CASSPGQGFGEQFF.

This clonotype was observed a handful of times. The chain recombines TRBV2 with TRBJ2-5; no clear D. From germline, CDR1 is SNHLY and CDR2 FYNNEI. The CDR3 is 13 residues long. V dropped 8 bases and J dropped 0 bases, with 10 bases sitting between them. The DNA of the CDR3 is TGTGCCAGCGGGCAAAGCTACCAAGAGACCCAGTACTTC. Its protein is CASGQSYQETQYF.

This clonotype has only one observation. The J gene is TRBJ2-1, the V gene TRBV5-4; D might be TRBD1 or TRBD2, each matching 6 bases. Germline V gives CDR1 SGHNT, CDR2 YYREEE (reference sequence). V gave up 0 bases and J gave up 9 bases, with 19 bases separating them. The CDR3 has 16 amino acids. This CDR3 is CASSLGGARDGSEQFF. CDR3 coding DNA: TGTGCCAGCAGCTTGGGGGGGGCTAGGGATGGATCTGAGCAGTTCTTC.

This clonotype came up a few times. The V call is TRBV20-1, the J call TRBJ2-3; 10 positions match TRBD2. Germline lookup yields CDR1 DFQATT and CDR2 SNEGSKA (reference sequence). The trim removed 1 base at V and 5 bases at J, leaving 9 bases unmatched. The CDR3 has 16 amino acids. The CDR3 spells CSARGLLAGARDTQYF. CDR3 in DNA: TGCAGTGCTAGAGGATTGCTAGCGGGAGCCCGAGATACGCAGTATTTT.

The CDR3 region is CASSETSGYNEQFF. Here the CDR3 DNA reads TGTGCCAGCAGTGAGACTAGCGGTTACAATGAGCAGTTCTTC. The rearrangement links TRBV6-4 to TRBJ2-1, with TRBD2 identical over 9 bases. Germline CDR1 reads MRHNA; CDR2 reads SNTAGT. The trim removed 3 bases at V and 4 bases at J, leaving 1 base unmatched. CDR3 length: 14 amino acids.

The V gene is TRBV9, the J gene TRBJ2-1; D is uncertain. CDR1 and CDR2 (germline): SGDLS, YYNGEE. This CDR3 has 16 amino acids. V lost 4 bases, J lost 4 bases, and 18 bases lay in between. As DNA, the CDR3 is TGTGCCAGCAGCCGTGCTTTAACCCTTGATTACAATGAGCAGTTCTTC. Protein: CASSRALTLDYNEQFF.

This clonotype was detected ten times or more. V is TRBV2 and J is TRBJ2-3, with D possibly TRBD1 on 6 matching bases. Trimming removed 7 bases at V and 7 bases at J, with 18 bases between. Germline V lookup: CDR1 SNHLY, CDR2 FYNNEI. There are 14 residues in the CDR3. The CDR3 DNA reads TGTGCCAGCACCCGAATGGACAGCCTAAATACGCAGTATTTT. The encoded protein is CASTRMDSLNTQYF.

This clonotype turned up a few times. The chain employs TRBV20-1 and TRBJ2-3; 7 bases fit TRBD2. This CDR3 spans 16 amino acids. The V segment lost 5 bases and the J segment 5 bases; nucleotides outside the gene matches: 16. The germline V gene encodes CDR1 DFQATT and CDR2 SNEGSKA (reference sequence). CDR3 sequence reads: CSAHGSGSGGRDTQYF. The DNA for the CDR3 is TGCAGTGCTCATGGGAGTGGTTCGGGGGGACGAGATACGCAGTATTTT.

This CDR3 reads CASSYSRGQGTDTQYF. The CDR3 bases are TGTGCCAGCAGTTACTCGAGGGGGCAGGGCACAGATACGCAGTATTTT. The genes are TRBV6-5 and TRBJ2-3; 7 positions match TRBD1. V trimming: 0 bases; J trimming: 1 base; junction bases outside the gene matches: 4. CDR3 length: 16 residues. Looked up from germline, CDR1 is MNHEY and CDR2 is SVGAGI.

The CDR3: CASSRDRGGYGYTF. DNA of the CDR3: TGCGCCAGCAGCCGGGACAGGGGCGGGTATGGCTACACCTTC. The genes are TRBV5-1 and TRBJ1-2; 10 bases map to TRBD1. CDR1 and CDR2 from the germline V gene are SGHRS and YFSETQ. The CDR3 spans 14 residues. V lost 4 bases and J lost 5; bases outside the gene matches: 5.

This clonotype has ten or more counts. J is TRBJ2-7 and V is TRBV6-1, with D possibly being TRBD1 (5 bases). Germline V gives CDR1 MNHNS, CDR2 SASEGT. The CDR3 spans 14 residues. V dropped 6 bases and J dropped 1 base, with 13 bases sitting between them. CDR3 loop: CASRDDSKSYEQYF. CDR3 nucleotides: TGTGCCAGCAGGGACGACAGTAAGTCCTACGAGCAGTACTTC.

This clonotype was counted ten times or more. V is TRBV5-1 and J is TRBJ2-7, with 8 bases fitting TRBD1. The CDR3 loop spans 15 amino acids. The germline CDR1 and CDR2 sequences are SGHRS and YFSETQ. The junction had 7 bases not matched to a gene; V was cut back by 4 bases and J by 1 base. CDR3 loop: CASSQRGTGSYEQYF. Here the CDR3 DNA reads TGCGCCAGCAGCCAAAGGGGGACAGGATCCTACGAGCAGTACTTC.

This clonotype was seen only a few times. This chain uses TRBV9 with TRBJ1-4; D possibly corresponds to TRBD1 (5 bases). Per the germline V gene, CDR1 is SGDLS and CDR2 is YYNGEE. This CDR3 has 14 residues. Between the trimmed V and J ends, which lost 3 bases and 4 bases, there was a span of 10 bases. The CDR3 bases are TGTGCCAGCAGCGAGGCGGGGGGTAATGAAAAACTGTTTTTT. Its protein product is CASSEAGGNEKLFF.

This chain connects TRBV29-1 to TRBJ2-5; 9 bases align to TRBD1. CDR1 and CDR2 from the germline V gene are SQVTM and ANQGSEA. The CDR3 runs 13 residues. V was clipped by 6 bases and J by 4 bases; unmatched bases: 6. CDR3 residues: CSVDRTGAETQYF. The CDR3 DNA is TGCAGCGTGGACCGGACAGGGGCAGAGACCCAGTACTTC. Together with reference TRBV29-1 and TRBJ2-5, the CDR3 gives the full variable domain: SAVISQKPSRDICQRGTSLTIQCQVDSQVTMMFWYRQQPGQSLTLIATANQGSEATYESGFVIDKFPISRPNLTFSTLTVSNMSPEDSSIYLCSVDRTGAETQYFGPGTRLLVL.